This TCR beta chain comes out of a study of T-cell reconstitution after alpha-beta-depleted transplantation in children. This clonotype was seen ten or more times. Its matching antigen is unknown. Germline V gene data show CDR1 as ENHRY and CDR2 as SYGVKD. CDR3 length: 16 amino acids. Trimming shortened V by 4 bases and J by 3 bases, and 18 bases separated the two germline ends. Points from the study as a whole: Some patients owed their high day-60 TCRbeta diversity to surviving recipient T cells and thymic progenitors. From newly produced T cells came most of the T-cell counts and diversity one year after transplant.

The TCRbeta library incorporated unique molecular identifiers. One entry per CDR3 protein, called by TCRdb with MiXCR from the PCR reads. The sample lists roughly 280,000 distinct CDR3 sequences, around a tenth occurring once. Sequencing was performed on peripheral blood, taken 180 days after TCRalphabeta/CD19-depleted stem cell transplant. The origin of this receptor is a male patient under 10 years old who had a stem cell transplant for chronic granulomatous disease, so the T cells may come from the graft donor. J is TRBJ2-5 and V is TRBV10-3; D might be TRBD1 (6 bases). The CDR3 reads CAISGGFTRTEETQYF. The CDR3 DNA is TGTGCCATCAGTGGGGGCTTCACCAGGACAGAAGAGACCCAGTACTTC.